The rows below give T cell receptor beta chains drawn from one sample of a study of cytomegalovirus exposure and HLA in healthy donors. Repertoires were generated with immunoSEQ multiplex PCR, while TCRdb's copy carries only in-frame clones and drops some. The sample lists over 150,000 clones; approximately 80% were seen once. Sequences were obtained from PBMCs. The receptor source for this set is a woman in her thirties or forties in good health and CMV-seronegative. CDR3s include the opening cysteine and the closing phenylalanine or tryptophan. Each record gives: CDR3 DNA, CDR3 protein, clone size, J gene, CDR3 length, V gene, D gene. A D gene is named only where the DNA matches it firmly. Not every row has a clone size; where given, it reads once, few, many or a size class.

DNA: TGTGCCTGGAGTGTAGGCGGCCCCTCCTACGAGCAGTACTTC
CDR3: CAWSVGGPSYEQYF
size: NA
J: TRBJ2-7
length: 14
V: TRBV30
D: NA

DNA: TGTGCCAGCAGCCAAGATGCGGGGTCTGGGGCCAACGTCCTGACTTTC
CDR3: CASSQDAGSGANVLTF
size: NA
J: TRBJ2-6
length: 16
V: TRBV4-2
D: NA

DNA: TGTGCCAGCAGCTCTAGGACTAGCGGGAGTAGGAATGAGCAGTTCTTC
CDR3: CASSSRTSGSRNEQFF
size: once
J: TRBJ2-1
length: 16
V: TRBV13
D: TRBD2

DNA: TGTGCCAGTAGTACAACGGGACAGGGATTCACTGAAGCTTTCTTT
CDR3: CASSTTGQGFTEAFF
size: NA
J: TRBJ1-1
length: 15
V: TRBV19
D: TRBD1

DNA: TGTGCCAGCAGCTTAACGGGACAGGGGACTGAGCAGTTCTTC
CDR3: CASSLTGQGTEQFF
size: NA
J: TRBJ2-1
length: 14
V: TRBV5-4
D: TRBD1

DNA: TGTGCCAGCACCCAACGTGATCGGGGGGCGACAGATACGCAGTATTTT
CDR3: CASTQRDRGATDTQYF
size: NA
J: TRBJ2-3
length: 16
V: TRBV28
D: NA

DNA: TGTGCCAGCAGACCCGGGACAGGGCTCCAAGAGACCCAGTACTTC
CDR3: CASRPGTGLQETQYF
size: NA
J: TRBJ2-5
length: 15
V: TRBV11-3
D: TRBD1

DNA: TGTGCCAGCAGCGAACAGTCTAGCGAAGAGACCCAGTACTTC
CDR3: CASSEQSSEETQYF
size: NA
J: TRBJ2-5
length: 14
V: TRBV2
D: NA

DNA: TGCGCCAGCAGCTTTAGTTTGGACTATGGCTACACCTTC
CDR3: CASSFSLDYGYTF
size: NA
J: TRBJ1-2
length: 13
V: TRBV5-1
D: NA

DNA: TGTGCCAGCAGCCAAGGTGGACTAGCGGGGGACCTAGCCAAAAACATTCAGTACTTC
CDR3: CASSQGGLAGDLAKNIQYF
size: NA
J: TRBJ2-4
length: 19
V: TRBV7-9
D: TRBD2

DNA: TGTGCCAGCTCATCGATGAGCGGGGCCCAAGAGACCCAGTACTTC
CDR3: CASSSMSGAQETQYF
size: few
J: TRBJ2-5
length: 15
V: TRBV18
D: TRBD2

DNA: TGTGCCACTACCCCGACAGGGCCCTACAATGAGCAGTTCTTC
CDR3: CATTPTGPYNEQFF
size: NA
J: TRBJ2-1
length: 14
V: TRBV6-5
D: TRBD1

DNA: TGTGCCAGCAGTGAAACCCGTAAGCGGGAGGGCCCTCGCTACGAGCAGTACTTC
CDR3: CASSETRKREGPRYEQYF
size: NA
J: TRBJ2-7
length: 18
V: TRBV6-1
D: TRBD2

DNA: TGCGCCAGCATCCCCTCTGGCCGGCCGGGACTAGCCTACAATGAGCAGTTCTTC
CDR3: CASIPSGRPGLAYNEQFF
size: once
J: TRBJ2-1
length: 18
V: TRBV5-1
D: TRBD2

DNA: TGCGCCAGCAGCTCATCAGATACGCAGTATTTT
CDR3: CASSSSDTQYF
size: NA
J: TRBJ2-3
length: 11
V: TRBV5-1
D: NA

DNA: TGCGCCAGCAGCTATACAGGGGAGAACACCGGGGAGCTGTTTTTT
CDR3: CASSYTGENTGELFF
size: few
J: TRBJ2-2
length: 15
V: TRBV5-1
D: TRBD1

DNA: TGTGCCAGCACAACAAGAGGTGGAAACACCATATATTTT
CDR3: CASTTRGGNTIYF
size: NA
J: TRBJ1-3
length: 13
V: TRBV6-5
D: NA

DNA: TGCGCCACCAGCCGGAGGAACACCGGGGAGCTGTTTTTT
CDR3: CATSRRNTGELFF
size: NA
J: TRBJ2-2
length: 13
V: TRBV10-1
D: NA

DNA: TGTGCCAGCAGTTACGAGTCTTTTCCCACAGATACGCAGTATTTT
CDR3: CASSYESFPTDTQYF
size: NA
J: TRBJ2-3
length: 15
V: TRBV6-5
D: NA

DNA: TGTGCTAGTGGCTCTAGCGGGGGGCCTCGGTATTTT
CDR3: CASGSSGGPRYF
size: NA
J: TRBJ2-3
length: 12
V: TRBV12-5
D: TRBD2

DNA: TGTGCCAGCAGCATAAACAGGGGAGGCACTGAAGCTTTCTTT
CDR3: CASSINRGGTEAFF
size: NA
J: TRBJ1-1
length: 14
V: TRBV7-9
D: TRBD1

DNA: TGTGCCAGCAGCTTGCCTGGGTCGGGGAGCGAGCAGTACTTC
CDR3: CASSLPGSGSEQYF
size: NA
J: TRBJ2-7
length: 14
V: TRBV5-4
D: NA